The entry below describes one T cell receptor beta chain. The antigen remains undetermined. 13 Jbeta primers and 60 Vbeta primers were used for the PCR. Clones were read by immunoSEQ multiplex PCR, and TCRdb kept only the in-frame ones, dropping some. Its table lists approximately 140,000 clones. The CDR3 is 15 residues long. Germline CDR1 and CDR2: SGHAT and FQNNGV. Trimming removed 6 bases at V and 0 bases at J, with 12 bases between. The data were taken from a study of cytomegalovirus exposure and HLA in healthy donors. Study outcomes and limitations: Across donors, sequencing depth was assumed by presence/absence analyses to be roughly uniform. Available immune exposure information covered CMV serostatus only. Earlier analysis yielded a pattern in which most TCR beta V segments were productive about 87% or about 30% of the time.

The TCR comes from a man aged 35-49 years in good health and CMV-seronegative. The rearrangement joins TRBV11-2 to TRBJ2-1; D perhaps matches TRBD2 (5 bases). Sequenced material: PBMCs. CDR3 sequence (DNA): TGTGCCAGCAGTCAGGACGGGATCTCCTACAATGAGCAGTTCTTC. Translated: CASSQDGISYNEQFF.